This entry concerns a single TCR beta chain. In the authors' workflow: Quantification of nucleated cells was approximated via reference gene primer amplification. Some clones are missing from TCRdb's copy, which holds only in-frame ones; the method was immunoSEQ multiplex PCR. That table is the source of V, J and clone size, and D and trimming were worked out from the DNA. The sample shows 200,000 to 300,000 clones, 86% of them seen only once. The sample is drawn from a study of blood T cell repertoires in COVID-19. Overall study: Sample material is recorded as cDNA or gDNA derived from T cells, B-cell-depleted T cells, or PBMCs.

With 5 bases removed from V and 4 bases from J, the gap between germline ends came to 11 bases. The CDR3 runs to 13 residues. The V gene's germline CDR1 is WNHNN and CDR2 SYGVQD (reference sequence). J is TRBJ1-2 and V is TRBV10-1, with D maybe TRBD1 (6 bases). The TCR was taken from a man aged 25-40 years with active or convalescent COVID-19. The sequencing input was peripheral blood. The CDR3 protein is CASSPNRAYGYTF. CDR3 sequence (DNA): TGCGCCAGCAGTCCCAACAGGGCCTATGGCTACACCTTC.